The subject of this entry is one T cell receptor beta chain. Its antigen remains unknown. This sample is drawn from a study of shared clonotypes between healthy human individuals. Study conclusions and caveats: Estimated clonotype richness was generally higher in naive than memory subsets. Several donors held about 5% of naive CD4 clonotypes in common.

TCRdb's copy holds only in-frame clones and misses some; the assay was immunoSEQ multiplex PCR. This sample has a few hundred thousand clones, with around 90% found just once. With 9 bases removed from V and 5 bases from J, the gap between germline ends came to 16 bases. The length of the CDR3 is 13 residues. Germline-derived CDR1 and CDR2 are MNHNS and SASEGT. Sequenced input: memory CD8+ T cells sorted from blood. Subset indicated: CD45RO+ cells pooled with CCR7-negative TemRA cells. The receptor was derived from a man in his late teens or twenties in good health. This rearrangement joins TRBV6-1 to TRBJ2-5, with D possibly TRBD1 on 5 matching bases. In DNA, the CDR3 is TGTGCCAGTCAGGGTAGGGCGGAGGAGACCCAGTACTTC. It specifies CASQGRAEETQYF.